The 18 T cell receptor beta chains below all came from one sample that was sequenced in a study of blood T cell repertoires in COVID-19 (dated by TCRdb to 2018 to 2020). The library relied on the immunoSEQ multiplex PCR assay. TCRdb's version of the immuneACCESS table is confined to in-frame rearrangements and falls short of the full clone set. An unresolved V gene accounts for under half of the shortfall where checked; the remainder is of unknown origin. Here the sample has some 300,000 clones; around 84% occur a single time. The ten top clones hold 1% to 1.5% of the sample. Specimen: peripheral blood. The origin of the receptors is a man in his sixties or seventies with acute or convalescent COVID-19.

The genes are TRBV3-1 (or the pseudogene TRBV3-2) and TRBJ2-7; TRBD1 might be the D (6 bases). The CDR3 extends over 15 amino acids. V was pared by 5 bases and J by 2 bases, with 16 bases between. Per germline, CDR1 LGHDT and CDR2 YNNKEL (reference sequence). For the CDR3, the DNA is TGTGCCAGCAGCACGAGGACAGCCGCAACCTACGAGCAGTACTTC. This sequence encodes CASSTRTAATYEQYF.

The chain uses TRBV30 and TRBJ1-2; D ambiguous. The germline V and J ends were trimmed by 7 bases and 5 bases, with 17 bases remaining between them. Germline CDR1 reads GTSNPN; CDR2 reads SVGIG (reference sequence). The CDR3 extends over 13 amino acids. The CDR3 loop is CASKGSQWYGYTF. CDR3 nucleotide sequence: TGTGCCTCCAAAGGGAGTCAATGGTATGGCTACACCTTC.

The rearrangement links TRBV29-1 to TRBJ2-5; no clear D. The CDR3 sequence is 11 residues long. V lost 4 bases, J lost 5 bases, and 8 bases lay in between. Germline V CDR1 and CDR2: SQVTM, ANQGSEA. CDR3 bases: TGCAGCGTTGCACTCGAGGAGACCCAGTACTTC. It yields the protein CSVALEETQYF.

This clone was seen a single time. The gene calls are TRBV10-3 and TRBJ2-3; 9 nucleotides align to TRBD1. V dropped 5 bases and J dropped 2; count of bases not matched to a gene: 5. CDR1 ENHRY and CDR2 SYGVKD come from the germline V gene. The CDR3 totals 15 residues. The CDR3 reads CAISPGQGSTDTQYF. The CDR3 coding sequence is TGTGCCATCAGTCCGGGACAGGGTTCCACAGATACGCAGTATTTT.

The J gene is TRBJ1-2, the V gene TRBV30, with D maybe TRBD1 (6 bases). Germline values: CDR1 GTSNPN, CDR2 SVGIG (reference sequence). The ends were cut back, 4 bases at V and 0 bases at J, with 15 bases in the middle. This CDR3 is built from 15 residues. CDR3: CAWTRTSGANYGYTF. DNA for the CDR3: TGTGCCTGGACCAGAACATCAGGGGCTAACTATGGCTACACCTTC.

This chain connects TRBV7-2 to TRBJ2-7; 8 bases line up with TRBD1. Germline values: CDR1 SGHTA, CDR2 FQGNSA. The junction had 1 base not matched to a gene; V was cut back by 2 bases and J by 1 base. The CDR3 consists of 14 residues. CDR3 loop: CASSLQGASYEQYF. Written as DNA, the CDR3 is TGTGCCAGCAGCTTACAGGGGGCGTCCTACGAGCAGTACTTC. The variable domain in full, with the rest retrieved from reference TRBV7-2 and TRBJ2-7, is GAGVSQSPSNKVTEKGKDVELRCDPISGHTALYWYRQSLGQGLEFLIYFQGNSAPDKSGLPSDRFSAERTGGSVSTLTIQRTQQEDSAVYLCASSLQGASYEQYFGPGTRLTVT.

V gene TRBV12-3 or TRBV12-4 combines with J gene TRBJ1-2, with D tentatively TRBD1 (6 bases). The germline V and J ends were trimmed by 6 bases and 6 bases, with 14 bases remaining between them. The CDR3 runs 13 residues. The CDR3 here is CASRVQGWNGYTF. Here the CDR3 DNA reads TGTGCCAGCAGGGTACAGGGATGGAATGGCTACACCTTC.

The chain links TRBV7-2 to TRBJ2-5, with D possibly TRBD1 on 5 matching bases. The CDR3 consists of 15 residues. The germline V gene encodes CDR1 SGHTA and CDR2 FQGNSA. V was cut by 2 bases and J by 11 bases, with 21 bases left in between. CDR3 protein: CASSLSGILANGQYF. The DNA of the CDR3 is TGTGCCAGCAGCTTATCAGGGATCTTGGCGAATGGGCAGTACTTC.

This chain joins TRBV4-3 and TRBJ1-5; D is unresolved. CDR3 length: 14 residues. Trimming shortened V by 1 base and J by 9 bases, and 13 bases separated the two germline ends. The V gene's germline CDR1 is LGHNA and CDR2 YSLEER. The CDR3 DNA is TGCGCCAGCAGCCAAGTAGAGGGCGTGGGGCCCCAGCATTTT. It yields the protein CASSQVEGVGPQHF.

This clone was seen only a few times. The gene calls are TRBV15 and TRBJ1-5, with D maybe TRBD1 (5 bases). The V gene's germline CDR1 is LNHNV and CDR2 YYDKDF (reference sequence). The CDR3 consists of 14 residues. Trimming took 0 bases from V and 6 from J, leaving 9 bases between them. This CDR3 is CATSRDLQAQPQHF. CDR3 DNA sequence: TGTGCCACCAGCAGAGATTTACAGGCTCAGCCCCAGCATTTT.

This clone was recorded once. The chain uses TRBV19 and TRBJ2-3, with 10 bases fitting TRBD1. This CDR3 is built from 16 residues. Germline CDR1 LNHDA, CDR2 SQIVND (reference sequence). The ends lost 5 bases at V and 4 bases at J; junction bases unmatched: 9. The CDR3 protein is CASSRAETGGADTQYF. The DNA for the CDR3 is TGTGCCAGTAGTCGCGCGGAGACAGGGGGCGCAGATACGCAGTATTTT.

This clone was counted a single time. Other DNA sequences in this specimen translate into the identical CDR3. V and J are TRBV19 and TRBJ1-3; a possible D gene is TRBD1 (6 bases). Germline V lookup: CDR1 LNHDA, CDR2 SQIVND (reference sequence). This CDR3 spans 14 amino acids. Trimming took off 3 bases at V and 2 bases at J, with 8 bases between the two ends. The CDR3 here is CASSIRTAGNTIYF. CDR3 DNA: TGTGCCAGTAGTATTCGGACAGCTGGAAACACCATATATTTT.

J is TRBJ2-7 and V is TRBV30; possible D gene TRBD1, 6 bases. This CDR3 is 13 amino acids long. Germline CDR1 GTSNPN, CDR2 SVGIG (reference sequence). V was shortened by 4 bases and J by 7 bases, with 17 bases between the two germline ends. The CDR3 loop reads CAWTTGHVGEQYF. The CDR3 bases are TGTGCCTGGACGACGGGACACGTAGGTGAGCAGTACTTC.

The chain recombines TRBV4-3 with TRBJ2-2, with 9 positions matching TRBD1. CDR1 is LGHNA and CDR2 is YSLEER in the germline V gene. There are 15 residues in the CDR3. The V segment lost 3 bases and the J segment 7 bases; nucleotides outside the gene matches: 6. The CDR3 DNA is TGCGCCAGCAGCCAGGTCACAGGGGGCGGCGGGGAGCTGTTTTTT. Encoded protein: CASSQVTGGGGELFF.

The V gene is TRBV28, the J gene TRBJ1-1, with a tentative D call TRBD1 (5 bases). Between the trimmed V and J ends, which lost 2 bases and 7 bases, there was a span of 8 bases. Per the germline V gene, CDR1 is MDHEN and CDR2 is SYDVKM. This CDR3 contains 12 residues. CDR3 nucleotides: TGTGCCAGCAGTTTAGCTGACAGTGAAGCTTTCTTT. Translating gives CASSLADSEAFF.

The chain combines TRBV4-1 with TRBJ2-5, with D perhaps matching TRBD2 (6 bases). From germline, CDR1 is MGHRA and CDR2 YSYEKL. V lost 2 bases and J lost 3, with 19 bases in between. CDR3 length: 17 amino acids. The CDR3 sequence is CASSQYQLAGKEETQYF. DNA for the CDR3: TGCGCCAGCAGCCAATACCAACTAGCCGGGAAAGAAGAGACCCAGTACTTC.

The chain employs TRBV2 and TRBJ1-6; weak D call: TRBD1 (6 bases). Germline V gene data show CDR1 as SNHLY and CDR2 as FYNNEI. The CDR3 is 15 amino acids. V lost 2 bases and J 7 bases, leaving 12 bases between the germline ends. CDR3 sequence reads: CASSELGTSNSPLHF. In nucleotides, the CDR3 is TGTGCCAGCAGTGAACTCGGGACATCGAATTCACCCCTCCACTTT.

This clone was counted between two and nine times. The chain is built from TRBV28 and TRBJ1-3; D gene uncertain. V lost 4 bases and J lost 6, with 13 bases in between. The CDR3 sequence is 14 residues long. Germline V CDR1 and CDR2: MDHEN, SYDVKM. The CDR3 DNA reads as TGTGCCAGCAGTTCCCCCGGCAGGTTAAACACCATATATTTT. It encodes CASSSPGRLNTIYF.